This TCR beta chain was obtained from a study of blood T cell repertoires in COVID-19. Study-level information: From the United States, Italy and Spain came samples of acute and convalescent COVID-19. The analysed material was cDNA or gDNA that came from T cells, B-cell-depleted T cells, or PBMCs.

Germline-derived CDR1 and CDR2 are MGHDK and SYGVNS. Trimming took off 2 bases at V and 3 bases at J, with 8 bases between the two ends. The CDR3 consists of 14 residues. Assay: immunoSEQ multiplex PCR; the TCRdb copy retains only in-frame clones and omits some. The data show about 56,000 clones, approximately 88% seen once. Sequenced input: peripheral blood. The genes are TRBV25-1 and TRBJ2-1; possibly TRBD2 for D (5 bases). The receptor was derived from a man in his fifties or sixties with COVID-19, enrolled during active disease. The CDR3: CASSEGSGYNEQFF. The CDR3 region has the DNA TGTGCCAGCAGTGAAGGGAGCGGCTACAATGAGCAGTTCTTC.